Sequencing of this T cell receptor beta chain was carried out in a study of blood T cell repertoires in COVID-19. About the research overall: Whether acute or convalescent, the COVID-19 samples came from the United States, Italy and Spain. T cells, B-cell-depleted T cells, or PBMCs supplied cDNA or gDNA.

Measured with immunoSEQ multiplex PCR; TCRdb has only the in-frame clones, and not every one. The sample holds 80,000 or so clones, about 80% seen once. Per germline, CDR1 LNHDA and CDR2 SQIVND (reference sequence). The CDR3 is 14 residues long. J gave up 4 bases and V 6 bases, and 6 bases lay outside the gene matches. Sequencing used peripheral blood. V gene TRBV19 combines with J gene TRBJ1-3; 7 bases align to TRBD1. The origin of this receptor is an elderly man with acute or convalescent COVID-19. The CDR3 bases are TGTGCCAGTAGCCCGACAGGGTTGGGAAACACCATATATTTT. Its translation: CASSPTGLGNTIYF. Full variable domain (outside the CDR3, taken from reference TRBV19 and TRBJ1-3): DGGITQSPKYLFRKEGQNVTLSCEQNLNHDAMYWYRQDPGQGLRLIYYSQIVNDFQKGDIAEGYSVSREKKESFPLTVTSAQKNPTAFYLCASSPTGLGNTIYFGEGSWLTVV.